The clone carrying this T cell receptor beta chain was found many times. CDR3 length: 13 residues. With 8 bases removed from V and 6 bases from J, the gap between germline ends came to 17 bases. Germline V gene lookup returns CDR1 SEHNR and CDR2 FQNEAQ (reference sequence). The data derive from a study of neurological immune-mediated disorders. Unsorted libraries used 2 million PBMCs kept at -80 degrees C. TCRdb independently ran MiXCR on the 5' RACE reads; one entry per CDR3 protein. The table shows around 46,000 distinct CDR3 sequences, with around 2% occurring only once. The V call is TRBV7-9, the J call TRBJ2-7, with D tentatively TRBD1 (5 bases). The clonotype comes from a woman between 35 and 50 years old with multiple sclerosis. Sequenced material: PBMCs. The CDR3 coding sequence is TGTGCCAGCTGGGGATCGACAGCCTCCGAGCAGTACTTC. Protein: CASWGSTASEQYF.